These 10 T cell receptor beta chains came from one sample sequenced in a study of OX40 agonist ivuxolimab in advanced cancers. Only in-frame clones appear in the TCRdb table, and some are missing; sequencing was by immunoSEQ multiplex PCR. The sample includes around 62,000 clones, roughly 87% seen only once; the top ten take 0.38%. The input for sequencing was CD4+ or CD8+ T cells sorted from blood, taken in a trial of the OX40 agonist ivuxolimab. The origin of the receptors is an adult with an advanced solid tumor such as melanoma, head and neck, liver or kidney cancer.

The chain joins TRBV11-2 to TRBJ2-1, with a tentative D call TRBD2 (6 bases). V lost 4 bases and J lost 2, with 12 bases in between. The CDR3 spans 15 residues. Germline CDR1 is SGHAT and CDR2 is FQNNGV. CDR3 coding DNA: TGTGCCAGCAGCTCCGGAGGGGACCCCTACAATGAGCAGTTCTTC. Protein sequence: CASSSGGDPYNEQFF.

DNA for the CDR3: TGTGCCAGCAGTTACGTCCGGAATGAAAAACTGTTTTTT. Its translation: CASSYVRNEKLFF. This chain uses TRBV6-5 with TRBJ1-4; D uncertain. The CDR3 runs to 13 residues. Germline CDR1 and CDR2: MNHEY and SVGAGI. Trimming shortened V by 2 bases and J by 5 bases, and 6 bases separated the two germline ends.

The rearrangement links TRBV7-9 to TRBJ1-1; D gene ambiguous. In germline, CDR1 is SEHNR, CDR2 FQNEAQ (reference sequence). This CDR3 is built from 14 residues. V dropped 1 base and J dropped 1 base, with 7 bases sitting between them. CDR3 residues: CASSLDPGNTEAFF. The CDR3 nucleotides read TGTGCCAGCAGCTTAGACCCGGGGAACACTGAAGCTTTCTTT. The entire variable domain, with the rest obtained from reference TRBV7-9 and TRBJ1-1, is as follows: DTGVSQNPRHKITKRGQNVTFRCDPISEHNRLYWYRQTLGQGPEFLTYFQNEAQLEKSRLLSDRFSAERPKGSFSTLEIQRTEQGDSAMYLCASSLDPGNTEAFFGQGTRLTVV.

This sequence joins TRBV28 and TRBJ2-7, with 11 bases fitting TRBD1. The V gene's germline CDR1 is MDHEN and CDR2 SYDVKM. J lost 4 bases, V lost 5 bases, and 1 base had no gene match. This CDR3 region has 13 residues. CDR3 region: CASSGTGGYEQYF. The CDR3 nucleotides are TGTGCCAGCAGTGGGACAGGGGGTTACGAGCAGTACTTC.

This chain uses TRBV2 with TRBJ1-5; 8 bases are shared with TRBD1. Germline V CDR1 and CDR2: SNHLY, FYNNEI. This CDR3 has 18 amino acids. V shed 1 base, J shed 1 base, and the junction held 9 bases outside the gene matches. CDR3 nucleotide sequence: TGTGCCAGCAGTGAAGGGGCAGGGGGCTACGGGAGCAATCAGCCCCAGCATTTT. Its protein is CASSEGAGGYGSNQPQHF.

The rearrangement links TRBV5-1 to TRBJ2-7, with TRBD2 identical over 7 bases. Germline V gene data show CDR1 as SGHRS and CDR2 as YFSETQ. This CDR3 is 12 amino acids long. The V gene end was trimmed by 0 bases and the J gene end by 7 bases; junction bases not matched to a gene: 1. For the CDR3, the DNA is TGCGCCAGCAGCTTGGGAGCGGGGGAGCAGTACTTC. Its translation: CASSLGAGEQYF.

The V and J genes are TRBV5-1 and TRBJ1-4; D not resolved. Trimming removed 0 bases at V and 10 bases at J, with 19 bases between. There are 16 residues in the CDR3. CDR1 and CDR2 (germline): SGHRS, YFSETQ. In DNA form, the CDR3 reads TGCGCCAGCAGCTTGGCTACGACACCACCGGGAGGAAAACTGTTTTTT. The encoded protein is CASSLATTPPGGKLFF.

The chain couples TRBV2 to TRBJ1-3; the D gene is possibly TRBD1 (6 bases). V lost 1 base and J 2 bases, leaving 6 bases between the germline ends. The CDR3 contains 14 residues. Germline V CDR1 and CDR2: SNHLY, FYNNEI. The CDR3 loop is CASSEGTAGNTIYF. In DNA form, the CDR3 reads TGTGCCAGCAGTGAAGGGACAGCTGGAAACACCATATATTTT. Together with reference TRBV2 and TRBJ1-3, the CDR3 gives the full variable domain: EPEVTQTPSHQVTQMGQEVILRCVPISNHLYFYWYRQILGQKVEFLVSFYNNEISEKSEIFDDQFSVERPDGSNFTLKIRSTKLEDSAMYFCASSEGTAGNTIYFGEGSWLTVV.

The chain employs TRBV5-4 and TRBJ1-6, with D unresolved. The germline V and J ends were trimmed by 5 bases and 3 bases, with 6 bases remaining between them. Germline V gives CDR1 SGHNT, CDR2 YYREEE (reference sequence). CDR3 length: 13 amino acids. The CDR3: CASRADYNSPLHF. The CDR3 DNA reads as TGTGCCAGCAGGGCGGACTATAATTCACCCCTCCACTTT.

The CDR3 sequence: CASSLGQTQPQHF. The CDR3 DNA is TGTGCCAGCAGCTTAGGCCAAACTCAGCCCCAGCATTTT. This chain joins TRBV7-9 and TRBJ1-5; D gene ambiguous. CDR1 and CDR2 from the germline V gene are SEHNR and FQNEAQ (reference sequence). CDR3 length: 13 residues. Trimming stripped 1 base from V and 6 bases from J, with 7 bases between. Using reference TRBV7-9 and TRBJ1-5 for the parts outside the CDR3, the full variable domain is DTGVSQNPRHKITKRGQNVTFRCDPISEHNRLYWYRQTLGQGPEFLTYFQNEAQLEKSRLLSDRFSAERPKGSFSTLEIQRTEQGDSAMYLCASSLGQTQPQHFGDGTRLSIL.